These 15 T cell receptor beta chains share one sample of origin, sequenced in a study of blood T cells in healthy people across ages. A second PCR of roughly 7 to 11 cycles used a sample-barcoded 5' primer and a J-beta primer mix. MiXCR, applied by TCRdb to the 5' RACE reads, yields one record per CDR3 protein. The sample contains 780,000 or so distinct CDR3 sequences, 45% to 70% of which appear only once. The material sequenced was blood. All receptors derive from a man aged 40-49 years in good health.

This clonotype was detected many times. The gene calls are TRBV29-1 and TRBJ2-5; a possible D gene is TRBD1 (6 bases). V was clipped by 6 bases and J by 11 bases, with 19 bases between them. This CDR3 region has 12 residues. CDR1 SQVTM and CDR2 ANQGSEA come from the germline V gene. CDR3 region: CSVSPRGGEQYF. DNA of the CDR3: TGCAGCGTGAGCCCGCGAGGGGGAGAGCAGTACTTC.

Only a few counts were recorded for this clonotype. The chain's CDR3 is CASSYPCGGSSYNEQFF. The CDR3 DNA sequence: TGTGCCAGCAGTTACCCCTGTGGGGGAAGCTCCTACAATGAGCAGTTCTTC. V usage is TRBV6-7 and J usage is TRBJ2-1, with D possibly being TRBD1 or TRBD2 (5 bases each). TRBV6-7 belongs to the ORF category, with a function that is uncertain. Trimming cost V 2 bases and J 0 bases, with 14 bases left between them. The CDR3 runs 17 residues.

A single count supports this clonotype. The rearrangement links TRBV20-1 to TRBJ2-1; TRBD2 agrees at 9 bases. This CDR3 has 14 residues. Trimming removed 4 bases from V and 7 bases from J; junction bases left unmatched: 8. Germline V gene data show CDR1 as DFQATT and CDR2 as SNEGSKA (reference sequence). The CDR3 DNA reads TGCAGTGCTAAGGGACTAGCTCGGGTTAATGAGCAGTTCTTC. This codes for CSAKGLARVNEQFF.

This chain uses TRBV12-3 or TRBV12-4 with TRBJ2-1; weak D call: TRBD1 (7 bases). This CDR3 region has 18 residues. V was trimmed by 4 bases and J by 8 bases, leaving 27 bases between them. The CDR3 DNA reads as TGTGCCAGCAGTTCCAATACCGCGACAGGGAGGTCTATCGATGAGCAGTTCTTC. This gives the protein CASSSNTATGRSIDEQFF.

This clonotype came up many times. The chain carries TRBV9 and TRBJ2-1, with D possibly being TRBD1 or TRBD2 (5 bases each). Looked up from germline, CDR1 is SGDLS and CDR2 is YYNGEE. This CDR3 is built from 13 residues. V was pared by 3 bases and J by 8 bases, with 12 bases between. The CDR3: CASSGGLGYEQFF. CDR3 in DNA: TGTGCCAGCAGCGGGGGGTTAGGGTATGAGCAGTTCTTC.

This chain joins TRBV20-1 and TRBJ2-4; tentatively, D is TRBD1 or TRBD2 (5 bases each). The length of the CDR3 is 17 residues. Germline CDR1 reads DFQATT; CDR2 reads SNEGSKA (reference sequence). Trimming stripped 5 bases from V and 3 bases from J, with 23 bases between. The CDR3 coding sequence is TGCAGTGCTGGGGACGACAGCTCCCTGGGGGACAAAAACATTCAGTACTTC. This encodes CSAGDDSSLGDKNIQYF.

J is TRBJ2-5 and V is TRBV15, with 13 bases that match TRBD2. The CDR3 contains 16 residues. From germline, CDR1 is LNHNV and CDR2 YYDKDF (reference sequence). Losses at the gene ends were 3 bases for V and 4 bases for J; bases not matched to a gene: 5. In nucleotides, the CDR3 is TGTGCCACCAGCAGCCGACTAGCGGGGGGCCGAGAGACCCAGTACTTC. Translated, it gives CATSSRLAGGRETQYF. Based on the CDR3 plus reference TRBV15 and TRBJ2-5, the full variable domain is DAMVIQNPRYQVTQFGKPVTLSCSQTLNHNVMYWYQQKSSQAPKLLFHYYDKDFNNEADTPDNFQSRRPNTSFCFLDIRSPGLGDTAMYLCATSSRLAGGRETQYFGPGTRLLVL.

The chain is built from TRBV9 and TRBJ1-1; D may be TRBD1 (5 bases). Trimming took 6 bases from V and 4 from J, leaving 19 bases between them. Germline CDR1 and CDR2: SGDLS and YYNGEE. The CDR3 sequence is 15 residues long. CDR3 nucleotide sequence: TGTGCCAGCAAGCGGCATCCGGGGGATGTCACTGAAGCTTTCTTT. Its translation is CASKRHPGDVTEAFF.

This clonotype has just a few counts. This chain joins TRBV7-2 and TRBJ2-4; 7 bases fit TRBD1. The J call may be wrong; the DNA end is better matched by TRBJ2-7. The CDR3 sequence is 17 residues long. Germline CDR1 reads SGHTA; CDR2 reads FQGNSA. In nucleotides, the CDR3 is TGTGCCAGCAGCCGCACTACTACCCGGGACAGCCCCTACGAGCAGTACTTC. It yields the protein CASSRTTTRDSPYEQYF.

The gene calls are TRBV29-1 and TRBJ2-7, with D maybe TRBD2 (7 bases). Trimming removed 6 bases from V and 0 bases from J, with 15 bases in between. This CDR3 region has 14 residues. Germline CDR1 SQVTM, CDR2 ANQGSEA. Here the CDR3 DNA reads TGCAGCGTCCCTCGGGGGGCGAGCTCCTACGAGCAGTACTTC. Its protein product is CSVPRGASSYEQYF.

The chain combines TRBV5-1 with TRBJ2-1; the match to TRBD2 covers 9 bases. Germline assignment: CDR1 SGHRS and CDR2 YFSETQ. The CDR3 totals 15 residues. V dropped 1 base and J dropped 8; count of bases not matched to a gene: 7. CDR3 sequence: CASSLLSGRLHEQFF. CDR3 nucleotides: TGCGCCAGCAGCTTGCTCAGCGGGAGGCTGCATGAGCAGTTCTTC.

V is TRBV5-1 and J is TRBJ2-1; D possibly corresponds to TRBD1 (6 bases). Per germline, CDR1 SGHRS and CDR2 YFSETQ. The germline V and J ends were trimmed by 2 bases and 4 bases, with 13 bases remaining between them. The CDR3 length is 15 residues. The CDR3 region has the DNA TGCGCCAGCAGCTTAAAACAGGGTTCGTACAATGAGCAGTTCTTC. This encodes CASSLKQGSYNEQFF.

With respect to this clonotype: A much more abundant neighbour one base away suggests this may be a read error. This chain joins TRBV6-6 and TRBJ1-2, with D possibly matching TRBD1 (6 bases). CDR1 and CDR2 from the germline V gene are MNHNY and SVGAGI (reference sequence). CDR3 length equals 12 residues. The CDR3 DNA reads TGTGCCAGCAGTCCCGGGACATATGGCTCCACCTTC. Amino acid sequence: CASSPGTYGSTF.

Only a few counts were recorded for this clonotype. The chain carries TRBV5-1 and TRBJ1-1, with D uncertain. The CDR3 is 10 residues long. V was clipped by 4 bases and J by 11 bases, with 9 bases between them. Germline values: CDR1 SGHRS, CDR2 YFSETQ. The CDR3, as DNA: TGCGCCAGCAGCCCCCGTAGCGCTTTCTTT. It codes for CASSPRSAFF.

This clonotype was seen more than once but under ten times. The chain links TRBV27 to TRBJ2-4; the D gene is possibly TRBD2 (5 bases). The DNA end is a closer match to TRBJ2-7, so the J assignment may be wrong. CDR3 length: 14 residues. CDR1 is MNHEY, CDR2 SMNVEV, per germline (reference sequence). The CDR3 coding sequence is TGTGCCAGCAGTTTTTCGTCTAGCATCTACGAGCAGTACTTC. Protein sequence: CASSFSSSIYEQYF.